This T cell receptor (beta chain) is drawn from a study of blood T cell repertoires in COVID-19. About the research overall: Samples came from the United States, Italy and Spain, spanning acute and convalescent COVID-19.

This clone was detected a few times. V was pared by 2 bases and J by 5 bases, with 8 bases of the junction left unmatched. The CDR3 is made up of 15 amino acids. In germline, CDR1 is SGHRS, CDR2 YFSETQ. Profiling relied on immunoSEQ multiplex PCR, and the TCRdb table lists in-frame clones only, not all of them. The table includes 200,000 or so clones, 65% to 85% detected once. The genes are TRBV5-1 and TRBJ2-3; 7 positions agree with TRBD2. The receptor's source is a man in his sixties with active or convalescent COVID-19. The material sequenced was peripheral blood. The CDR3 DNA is TGCGCCAGCAGCTTTTTACTTGGGAGGGGAGATACGCAGTATTTT. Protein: CASSFLLGRGDTQYF.